A selection of T cell receptor beta chains follows, all from one sample in a study of blood T cell repertoires in COVID-19. TCRdb's table, derived via immunoSEQ multiplex PCR, lists solely in-frame clones and lacks some. Of about 300,000 clones in the sample, around 92% were seen once. The sample was PBMCs or T cells enriched from blood (not recorded which). All receptors derive from a woman aged 45-65 years who had been exposed to COVID-19. The conserved cysteine and the conserved F or W are not part of the CDR3 here. Each record gives: V gene, J gene, CDR3 protein.

v_gene: TRBV5-1
j_gene: TRBJ1-1
CDR3aa: ASSWTGQGEAF

v_gene: TRBV6-1
j_gene: TRBJ1-2
CDR3aa: ASSERTHGYT

v_gene: TRBV25-1
j_gene: TRBJ1-1
CDR3aa: ASSALDRGDKDTEAF

v_gene: TRBV19
j_gene: TRBJ2-3
CDR3aa: ASSFRTASTDTQY

v_gene: TRBV5-5
j_gene: TRBJ2-7
CDR3aa: ASSSWPRRQVPYEQY

v_gene: TRBV14
j_gene: TRBJ1-2
CDR3aa: ASSHTDRPYGYT

v_gene: TRBV19
j_gene: TRBJ1-2
CDR3aa: ASSLDSRTFYGYT

v_gene: TRBV4-2
j_gene: TRBJ1-5
CDR3aa: ASSQDSTGALSQH

v_gene: TRBV24-1
j_gene: TRBJ2-7
CDR3aa: ATSEGGSYEQY

v_gene: TRBV30
j_gene: TRBJ1-4
CDR3aa: AWNPLPNEKLF

v_gene: TRBV5-1
j_gene: TRBJ2-7
CDR3aa: ASSSGGGAGEQY

v_gene: TRBV2
j_gene: TRBJ2-3
CDR3aa: ASRGGLGSTDTQY

v_gene: TRBV18
j_gene: TRBJ2-3
CDR3aa: ASSPGLAGGPVTDTQY

v_gene: TRBV5-1
j_gene: TRBJ2-5
CDR3aa: ASSLDGGRGGETQY

v_gene: TRBV18
j_gene: TRBJ1-1
CDR3aa: ASSRDRVTGGFDTEAF

v_gene: TRBV4-1
j_gene: TRBJ2-1
CDR3aa: ASSRGLAGSSYNEQF

v_gene: TRBV13
j_gene: TRBJ2-2
CDR3aa: ASSYGLPGELF

v_gene: TRBV3-1/TRBV3-2
j_gene: TRBJ1-3
CDR3aa: ASSERTVRNTIY

v_gene: TRBV13
j_gene: TRBJ2-5
CDR3aa: ASSLGGQGGQETQY

v_gene: TRBV3-1/TRBV3-2
j_gene: TRBJ2-1
CDR3aa: ASSQGGQGRFSEQF

v_gene: TRBV5-4
j_gene: TRBJ1-4
CDR3aa: ASSKKGVLNEKLF

v_gene: TRBV3-1/TRBV3-2
j_gene: TRBJ2-2
CDR3aa: ASSHDSGTNTGELF